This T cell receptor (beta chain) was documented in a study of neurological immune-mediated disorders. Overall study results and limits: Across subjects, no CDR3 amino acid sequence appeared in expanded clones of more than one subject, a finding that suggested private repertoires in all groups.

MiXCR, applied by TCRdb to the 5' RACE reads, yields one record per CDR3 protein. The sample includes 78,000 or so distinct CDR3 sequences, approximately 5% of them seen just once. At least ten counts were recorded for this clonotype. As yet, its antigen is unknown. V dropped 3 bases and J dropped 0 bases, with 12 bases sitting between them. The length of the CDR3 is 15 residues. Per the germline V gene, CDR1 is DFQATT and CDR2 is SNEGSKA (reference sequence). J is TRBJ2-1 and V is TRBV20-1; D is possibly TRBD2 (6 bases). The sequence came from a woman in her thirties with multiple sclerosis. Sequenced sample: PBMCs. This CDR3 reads CSARTRAGSYNEQFF. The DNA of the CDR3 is TGCAGTGCTAGGACTCGAGCGGGCTCCTACAATGAGCAGTTCTTC.